This T cell receptor (beta chain) emerged from a study of CD8+ T cells in alopecia areata. About the study: Donor skin was harvested from roughly 6-12-month-old C3H/HeJ mice with spontaneous alopecia and grafted onto roughly 6-10-week-old female C3H/HeJ recipients.

The authors extracted RNA and reverse transcribed it into cDNA as the sequencing template. Profiling relied on immunoSEQ multiplex PCR, and the TCRdb table lists in-frame clones only, not all of them. The sample yields about 270,000 clones, without any singletons. Overall study results and limits: Sequences from scalp samples also cover resident alphabeta T cells of normal skin. It was less clear whether patients shared TCRs than it was in mice, possibly because of HLA. For lesional scalp, especially alopecia totalis/universalis, clonality was higher than in normal scalp.

Looked up from germline, CDR1 is KGHTA and CDR2 is FRNEEI. V lost 4 bases to trimming and J lost 2 bases; unmatched junction nucleotides: 8. CDR3 length: 16 amino acids. Markers including CD4, CD8alpha, NKG2D and NKG2ACE guided sorting of pooled cutaneous lymph node cells. Notes on this clone: The antigen is not known. Gene names and germline match the mouse. The read finishes 4 residues shy of the CDR3 end, and the germline J gene is used to complete it.

This chain uses TRBV24 with TRBJ2-3; 8 bases are shared with TRBD2. The TCR comes from a C3H/HeJ mouse with alopecia areata. Mice of this strain are of MHC haplotype H2-k. Input material: CD4+ T cells sorted from a lymph node. CDR3 DNA, as far as it was read: TGTGCCAGCAGTCCCCCTCAGGACTGGGTTGCAGAA. Encoded protein: CASSPPQDWVAE. Given in full, the CDR3 is CASSPPQDWVAETLYF.